In its sample, the clone carrying this T cell receptor beta chain was seen a few times. Per the germline V gene, CDR1 is SEHNR and CDR2 is FQNEAQ (reference sequence). With 0 bases removed from V and 4 bases from J, the gap between germline ends came to 9 bases. CDR3 length equals 14 residues. Reverse transcription of all isolated RNA meant that expressed TCRB transcripts were sequenced. Clones were read by immunoSEQ multiplex PCR, and TCRdb kept only the in-frame ones, dropping some. The sample lists 680,000 or so clones, around 15% occurring once. This specimen belongs to a study of beta chain features in type 1 diabetes.

This receptor was identified in a man younger than 30 in good health. V is TRBV7-9 and J is TRBJ1-2; no definite D call. Sequencing used naive CD4+ T cells from blood. CDR3 sequence reads: CASSLALGSYGYTF. The CDR3 DNA reads TGTGCCAGCAGCTTAGCGCTTGGGTCCTATGGCTACACCTTC.